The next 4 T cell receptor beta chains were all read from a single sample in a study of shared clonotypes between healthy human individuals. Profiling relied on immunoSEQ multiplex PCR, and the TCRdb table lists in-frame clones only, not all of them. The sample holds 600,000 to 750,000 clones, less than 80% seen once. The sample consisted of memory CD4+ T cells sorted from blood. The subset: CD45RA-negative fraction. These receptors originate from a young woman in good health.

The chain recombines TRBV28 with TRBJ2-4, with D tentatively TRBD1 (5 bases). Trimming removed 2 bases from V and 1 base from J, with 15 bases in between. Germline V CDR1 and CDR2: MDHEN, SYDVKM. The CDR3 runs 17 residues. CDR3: CASSLVGQGLAKNIQYF. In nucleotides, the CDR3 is TGTGCCAGCAGTTTAGTAGGGCAGGGCTTGGCCAAAAACATTCAGTACTTC.

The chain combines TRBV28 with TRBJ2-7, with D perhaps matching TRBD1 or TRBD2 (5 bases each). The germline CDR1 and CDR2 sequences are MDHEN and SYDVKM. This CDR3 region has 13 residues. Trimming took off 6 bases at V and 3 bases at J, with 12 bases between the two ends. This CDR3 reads CASSRGVIYEQYF. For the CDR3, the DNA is TGTGCCAGCAGCCGAGGGGTAATCTACGAGCAGTACTTC.

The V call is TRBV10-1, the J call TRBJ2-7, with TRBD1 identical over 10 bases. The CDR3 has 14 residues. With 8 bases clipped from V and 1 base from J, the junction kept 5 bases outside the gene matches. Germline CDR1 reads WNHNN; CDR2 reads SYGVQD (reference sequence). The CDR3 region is CASGTGAKSYEQYF. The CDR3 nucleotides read TGCGCCAGCGGGACAGGGGCAAAATCCTACGAGCAGTACTTC.

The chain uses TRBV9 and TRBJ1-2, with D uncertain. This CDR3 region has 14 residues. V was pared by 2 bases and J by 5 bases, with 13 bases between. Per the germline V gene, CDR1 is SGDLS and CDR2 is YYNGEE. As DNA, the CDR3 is TGTGCCAGCAGCGTCGGTTCCGCCCCGTATGGCTACACCTTC. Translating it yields CASSVGSAPYGYTF.